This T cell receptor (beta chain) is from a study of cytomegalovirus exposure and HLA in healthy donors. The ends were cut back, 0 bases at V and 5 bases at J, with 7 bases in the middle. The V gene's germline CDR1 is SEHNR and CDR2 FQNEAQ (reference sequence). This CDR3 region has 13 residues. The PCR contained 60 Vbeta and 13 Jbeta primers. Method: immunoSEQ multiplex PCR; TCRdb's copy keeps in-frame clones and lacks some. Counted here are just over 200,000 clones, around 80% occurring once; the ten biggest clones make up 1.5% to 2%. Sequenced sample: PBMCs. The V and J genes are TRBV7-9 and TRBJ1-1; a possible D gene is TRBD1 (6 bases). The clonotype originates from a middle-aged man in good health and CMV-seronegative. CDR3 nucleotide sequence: TGTGCCAGCAGCTTAGCGCAGGGGACTGAAGCTTTCTTT. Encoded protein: CASSLAQGTEAFF.